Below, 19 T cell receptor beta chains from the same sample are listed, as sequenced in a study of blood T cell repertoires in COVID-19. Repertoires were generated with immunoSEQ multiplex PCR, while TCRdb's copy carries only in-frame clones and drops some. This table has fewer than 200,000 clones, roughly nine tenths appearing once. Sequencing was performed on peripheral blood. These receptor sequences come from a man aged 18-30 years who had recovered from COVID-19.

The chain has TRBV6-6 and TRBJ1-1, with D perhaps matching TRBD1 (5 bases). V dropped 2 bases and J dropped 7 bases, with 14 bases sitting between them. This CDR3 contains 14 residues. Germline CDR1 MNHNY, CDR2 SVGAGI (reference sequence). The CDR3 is CASSYPGDGYEAFF. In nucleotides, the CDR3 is TGTGCCAGCAGTTACCCGGGGGATGGGTATGAAGCTTTCTTT.

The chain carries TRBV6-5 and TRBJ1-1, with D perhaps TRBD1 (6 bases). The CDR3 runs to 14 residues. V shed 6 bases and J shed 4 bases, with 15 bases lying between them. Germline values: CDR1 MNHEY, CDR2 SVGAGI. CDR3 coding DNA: TGTGCCAGCAGAACCACAGGGTATGTCACTGAAGCTTTCTTT. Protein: CASRTTGYVTEAFF.

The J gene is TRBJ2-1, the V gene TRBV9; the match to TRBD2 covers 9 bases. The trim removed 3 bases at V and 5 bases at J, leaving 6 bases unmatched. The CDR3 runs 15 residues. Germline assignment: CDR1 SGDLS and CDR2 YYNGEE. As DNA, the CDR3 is TGTGCCAGCAGCGCCCAAGCGGGAGGTAACAATGAGCAGTTCTTC. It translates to CASSAQAGGNNEQFF.

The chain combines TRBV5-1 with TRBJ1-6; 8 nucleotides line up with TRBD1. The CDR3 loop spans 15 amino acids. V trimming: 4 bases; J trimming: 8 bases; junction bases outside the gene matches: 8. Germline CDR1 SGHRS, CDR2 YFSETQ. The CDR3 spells CASSPRDRGDSPLHF. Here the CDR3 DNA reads TGCGCCAGCAGCCCCCGTGACAGGGGTGATTCACCCCTCCACTTT.

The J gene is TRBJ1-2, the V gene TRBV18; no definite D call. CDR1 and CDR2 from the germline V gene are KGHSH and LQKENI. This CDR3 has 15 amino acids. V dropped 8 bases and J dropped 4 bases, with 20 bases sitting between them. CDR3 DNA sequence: TGTGCCAGCACCGCGGGCGGGGAGGGAGTCTATGGCTACACCTTC. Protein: CASTAGGEGVYGYTF.

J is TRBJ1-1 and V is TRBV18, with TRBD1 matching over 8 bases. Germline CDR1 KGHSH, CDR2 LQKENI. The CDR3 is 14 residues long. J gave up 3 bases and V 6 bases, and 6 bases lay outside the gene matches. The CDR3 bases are TGTGCCAGCTCCCGGACAGGGTCGGACACTGAAGCTTTCTTT. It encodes CASSRTGSDTEAFF.

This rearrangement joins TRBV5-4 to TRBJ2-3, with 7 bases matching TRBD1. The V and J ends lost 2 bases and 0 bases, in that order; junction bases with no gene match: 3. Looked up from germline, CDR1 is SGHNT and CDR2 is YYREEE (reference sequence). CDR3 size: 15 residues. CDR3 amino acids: CASSFYRGSTDTQYF. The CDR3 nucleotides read TGTGCCAGCAGCTTTTACAGGGGTAGCACAGATACGCAGTATTTT.

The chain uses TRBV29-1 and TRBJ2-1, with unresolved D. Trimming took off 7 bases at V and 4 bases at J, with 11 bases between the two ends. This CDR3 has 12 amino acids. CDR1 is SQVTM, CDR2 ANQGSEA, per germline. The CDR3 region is CSGDFEYNEQFF. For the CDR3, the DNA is TGCAGCGGAGATTTTGAGTACAATGAGCAGTTCTTC.

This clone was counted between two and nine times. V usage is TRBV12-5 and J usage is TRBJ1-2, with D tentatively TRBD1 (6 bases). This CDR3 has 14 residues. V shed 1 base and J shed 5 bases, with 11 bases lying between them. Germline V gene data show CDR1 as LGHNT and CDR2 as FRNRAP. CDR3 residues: CASGLAPGTYGYTF. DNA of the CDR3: TGTGCTAGTGGTTTGGCCCCCGGGACATATGGCTACACCTTC.

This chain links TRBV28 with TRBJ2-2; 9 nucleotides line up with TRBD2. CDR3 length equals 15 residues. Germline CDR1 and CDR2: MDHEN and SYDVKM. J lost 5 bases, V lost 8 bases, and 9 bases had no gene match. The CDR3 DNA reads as TGTGCCAGCGGATTAAGCGGGAGGCGGACCGGGGAGCTGTTTTTT. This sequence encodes CASGLSGRRTGELFF.

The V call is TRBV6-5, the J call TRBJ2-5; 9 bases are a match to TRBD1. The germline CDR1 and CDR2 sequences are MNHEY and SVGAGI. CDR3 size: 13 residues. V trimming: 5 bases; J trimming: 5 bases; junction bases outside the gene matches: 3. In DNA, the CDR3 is TGTGCCAGCAGTAAACAGGGGGCCGAGACCCAGTACTTC. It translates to CASSKQGAETQYF.

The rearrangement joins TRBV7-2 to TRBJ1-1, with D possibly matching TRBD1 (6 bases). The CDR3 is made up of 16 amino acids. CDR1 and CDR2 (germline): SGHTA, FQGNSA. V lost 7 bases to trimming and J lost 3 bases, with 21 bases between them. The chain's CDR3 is CASTLGGRQRHTEAFF. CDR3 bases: TGTGCCAGCACCCTAGGGGGACGACAACGGCACACTGAAGCTTTCTTT.

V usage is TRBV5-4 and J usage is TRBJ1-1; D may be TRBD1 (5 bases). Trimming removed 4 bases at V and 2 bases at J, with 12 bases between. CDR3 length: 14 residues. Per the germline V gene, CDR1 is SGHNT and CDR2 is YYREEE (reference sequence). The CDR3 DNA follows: TGTGCCAGCAGCGCGGGACGGCCAAACACTGAAGCTTTCTTT. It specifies CASSAGRPNTEAFF.

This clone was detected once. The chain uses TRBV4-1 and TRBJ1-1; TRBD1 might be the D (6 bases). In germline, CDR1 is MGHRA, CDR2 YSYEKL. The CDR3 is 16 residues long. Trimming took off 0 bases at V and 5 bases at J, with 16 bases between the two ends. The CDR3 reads CASSQDQPGGRTEAFF. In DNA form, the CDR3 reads TGCGCCAGCAGCCAAGATCAGCCGGGGGGGCGGACTGAAGCTTTCTTT.

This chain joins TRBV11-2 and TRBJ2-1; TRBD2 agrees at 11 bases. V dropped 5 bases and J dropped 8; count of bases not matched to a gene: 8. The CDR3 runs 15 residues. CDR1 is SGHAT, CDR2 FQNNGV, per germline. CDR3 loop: CASSATSGSRDEQFF. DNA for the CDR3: TGTGCCAGCAGCGCAACTAGCGGGAGTCGGGATGAGCAGTTCTTC.

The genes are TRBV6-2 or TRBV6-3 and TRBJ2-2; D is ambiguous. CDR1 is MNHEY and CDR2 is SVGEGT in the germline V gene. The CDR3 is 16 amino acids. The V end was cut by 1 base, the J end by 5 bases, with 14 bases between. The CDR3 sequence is CASSYFSLGRTGELFF. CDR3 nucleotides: TGTGCCAGCAGTTACTTCTCCCTAGGTAGGACCGGGGAGCTGTTTTTT.

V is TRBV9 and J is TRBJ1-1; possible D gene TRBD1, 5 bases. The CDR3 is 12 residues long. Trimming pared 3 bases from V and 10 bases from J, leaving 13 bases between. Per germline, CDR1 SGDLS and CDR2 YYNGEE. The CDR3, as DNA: TGTGCCAGCAGCGGTCCCCAGGGCTCAGCTTTCTTT. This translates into CASSGPQGSAFF.

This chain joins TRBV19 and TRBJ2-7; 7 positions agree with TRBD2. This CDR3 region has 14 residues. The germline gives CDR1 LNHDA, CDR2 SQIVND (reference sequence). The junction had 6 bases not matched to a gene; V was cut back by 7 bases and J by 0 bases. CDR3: CASTPSGYSYEQYF. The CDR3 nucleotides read TGTGCCAGTACGCCTAGCGGTTACTCCTACGAGCAGTACTTC. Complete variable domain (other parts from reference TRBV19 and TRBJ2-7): DGGITQSPKYLFRKEGQNVTLSCEQNLNHDAMYWYRQDPGQGLRLIYYSQIVNDFQKGDIAEGYSVSREKKESFPLTVTSAQKNPTAFYLCASTPSGYSYEQYFGPGTRLTVT.

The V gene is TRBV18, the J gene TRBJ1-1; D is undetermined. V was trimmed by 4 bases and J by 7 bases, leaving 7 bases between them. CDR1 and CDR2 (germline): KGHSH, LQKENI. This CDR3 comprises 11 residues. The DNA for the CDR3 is TGTGCCAGCTCACTCGCGAGTGAAGCTTTCTTT. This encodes CASSLASEAFF.